This T cell receptor beta chain appears in the sequencing data of a study of T cell responses to AZD1222 COVID-19 vaccine (dated by TCRdb to about 2021). About the study as a whole: AZD1222 recipients given second doses at about 4 weeks or at about 12 weeks were pooled, since spike-specific TCR depth and breadth were not found to differ between the two schedules. Trial participants were enrolled by age into 18-55, 56-69 and 70-plus year subgroups, with approximately 150, 28 and 58 TCR-sequenced participants respectively. TCR sequencing covered 233 trial participants: 200 to 210 given two doses of AZD1222 and 26 given two doses of MenACWY control vaccine.

The CDR3 regions of human TCRbeta chains were analyzed by immunosequencing. The authors' pipeline ran thus. TCRs in the repertoires were compared against a reference library of SARS-CoV-2-specific TCRs that had been generated with the MIRA antigen-specificity platform. Breadth was defined as the fraction of unique TCRs that were SARS-CoV-2-associated, and depth was defined as the fraction of total T cells that were SARS-CoV-2-associated. Using the MIRA data, every spike-specific TCR was mapped to the spike region that the TCR reacted to and assigned to either a CD4 or a CD8 class. Log10-transformed breadth and depth values were compared by one-way ANOVA with Sidak's multiple comparisons tests. Sourced from immuneACCESS, this table was stored by TCRdb with only in-frame sequences that have V and J called. A share of the clones is absent; for the studies checked, an unresolved V gene accounts for under half, and the remainder has no known explanation. Clone size and V and J calls were adopted from that table, with D and trimming inferred from the DNA. This sample lists some 120,000 clones; 80% to 90% were detected once. The ten biggest clones cover around 6% of the sample.

Details on this clone: Its antigen specificity is not known. Base qualities were left out, and no much larger clone turns up one base away.

The research as a whole found: CD4 TCRs associated with the vaccine covered the entire spike protein, and the dominant responses were in regions 160-218 and 743-854. After two AZD1222 doses, spike-specific TCR breadth and depth were significantly higher than at day 0 and than in MenACWY recipients. Because no day 14 peak-response samples were available, repertoires were characterized only after the peak T cell response. The 56-69-year group was small, and its depth increase did not reach significance, likely because of low power. Most participants were white British and females outnumbered males, and the authors suggested that clonal diversity may have been underestimated. Reportedly, close to half of the unique spike-specific TCRs recognized epitopes lying outside the regions that are mutated in the B.1.351 and B.1.1.7 variants. Conclusions about previously exposed vaccinees are limited because only five to seven AZD1222 recipients were SARS-CoV-2 seropositive at baseline.

From its cysteine to its phenylalanine, the CDR3 spans 15 amino acids. Only the CDR3 DNA is retained, 45 bases long and in frame from the first base. CDR1 is given as KGHSH and CDR2 as LQKENI, both from the germline V gene. The junction shows trimming of 4 bases on V and 2 bases on J, plus 14 bases between the germline ends. What this sample's time point label stands for: baseline before first vaccination. The vaccinee samples were drawn from two UK trials, COV001 and COV002, one of which was a single-blind randomized controlled phase 2/3 trial testing AZD1222 (ChAdOx1 nCoV-19) in healthy adults. For TCRbeta chain sequencing, PBMC samples were collected from trial participants at day 0 and at day 28 after the second dose.

Here the chain combines TRBV18 and TRBJ2-5; TRBD1 is perhaps the D gene, given 6 matching bases. This TCR was recovered from an adult in good health. The sample was peripheral blood, taken on day 0 of AZD1222 vaccination. In nucleotide form, the sequence is TGTGCCAGCTCACGCAACAGGGACGAGCAAGAGACCCAGTACTTC. The resulting protein is CASSRNRDEQETQYF. Reference TRBV18 and TRBJ2-5 genes cover what lies past the CDR3, so the full variable domain is NAGVMQNPRHLVRRRGQEARLRCSPMKGHSHVYWYRQLPEEGLKFMVYLQKENIIDESGMPKERFSAEFPKEGPSILRIQQVVRGDSAAYFCASSRNRDEQETQYFGPGTRLLVL.